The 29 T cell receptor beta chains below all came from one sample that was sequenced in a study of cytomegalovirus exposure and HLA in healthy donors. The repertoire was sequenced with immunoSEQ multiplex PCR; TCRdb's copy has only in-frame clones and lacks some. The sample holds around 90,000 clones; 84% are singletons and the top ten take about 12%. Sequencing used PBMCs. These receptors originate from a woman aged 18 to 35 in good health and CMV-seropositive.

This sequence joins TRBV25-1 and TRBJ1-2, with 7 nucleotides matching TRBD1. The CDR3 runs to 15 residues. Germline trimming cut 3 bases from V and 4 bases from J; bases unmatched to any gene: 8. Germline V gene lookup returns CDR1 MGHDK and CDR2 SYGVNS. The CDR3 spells CASSDQNRGRYGYTF. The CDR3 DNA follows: TGTGCCAGCAGTGACCAGAACAGGGGCCGCTATGGCTACACCTTC.

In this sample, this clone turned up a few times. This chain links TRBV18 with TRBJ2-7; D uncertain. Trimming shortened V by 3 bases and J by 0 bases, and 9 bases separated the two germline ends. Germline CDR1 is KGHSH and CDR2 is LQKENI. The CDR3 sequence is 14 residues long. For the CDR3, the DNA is TGTGCCAGCTCACCCGACATGGCCTCCTACGAGCAGTACTTC. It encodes CASSPDMASYEQYF.

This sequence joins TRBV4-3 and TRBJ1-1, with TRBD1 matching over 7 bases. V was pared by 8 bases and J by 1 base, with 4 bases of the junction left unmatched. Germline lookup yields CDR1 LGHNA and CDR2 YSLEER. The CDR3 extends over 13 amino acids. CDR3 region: CASAGQRNTEAFF. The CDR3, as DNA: TGCGCCAGCGCGGGACAGAGGAACACTGAAGCTTTCTTT.

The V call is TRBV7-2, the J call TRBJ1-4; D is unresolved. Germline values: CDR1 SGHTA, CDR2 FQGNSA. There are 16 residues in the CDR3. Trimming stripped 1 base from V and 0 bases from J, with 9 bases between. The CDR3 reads CASSLGVRATNEKLFF. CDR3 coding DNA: TGTGCCAGCAGCTTAGGTGTGCGGGCAACTAATGAAAAACTGTTTTTT.

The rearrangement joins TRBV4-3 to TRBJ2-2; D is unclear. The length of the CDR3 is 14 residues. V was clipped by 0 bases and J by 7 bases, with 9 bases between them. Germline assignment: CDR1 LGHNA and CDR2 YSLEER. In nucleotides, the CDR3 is TGCGCCAGCAGCCAAGATGCGAGAAGCGGGGAGCTGTTTTTT. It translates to CASSQDARSGELFF.

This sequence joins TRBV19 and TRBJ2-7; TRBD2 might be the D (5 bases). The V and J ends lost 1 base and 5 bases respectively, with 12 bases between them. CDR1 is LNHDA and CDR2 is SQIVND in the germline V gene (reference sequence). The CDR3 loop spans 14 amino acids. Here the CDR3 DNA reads TGTGCCAGTAGTATAGGATCGGGGTTGGACGAGCAGTACTTC. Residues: CASSIGSGLDEQYF.

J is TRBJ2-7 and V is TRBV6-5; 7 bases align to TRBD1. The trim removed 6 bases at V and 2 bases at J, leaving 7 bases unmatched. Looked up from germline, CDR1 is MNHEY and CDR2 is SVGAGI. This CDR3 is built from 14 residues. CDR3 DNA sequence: TGTGCCAGCAGCTCGACAGGGCCTACCTACGAGCAGTACTTC. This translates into CASSSTGPTYEQYF.

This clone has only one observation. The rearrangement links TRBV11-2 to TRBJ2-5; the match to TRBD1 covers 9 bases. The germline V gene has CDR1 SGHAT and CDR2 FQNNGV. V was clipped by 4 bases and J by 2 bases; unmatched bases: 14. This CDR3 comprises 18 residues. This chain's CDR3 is CASSSMGQGAPLQETQYF. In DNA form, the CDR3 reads TGTGCCAGCAGCTCGATGGGACAGGGAGCCCCACTACAAGAGACCCAGTACTTC.

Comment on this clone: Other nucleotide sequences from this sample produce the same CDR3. CDR3: CASSRYTDTQYF. As DNA, the CDR3 is TGTGCCAGCAGCCGTTACACAGATACGCAGTATTTT. The genes are TRBV11-2 and TRBJ2-3, with D unresolved. From germline, CDR1 is SGHAT and CDR2 FQNNGV. Trimming cost V 5 bases and J 2 bases, with 5 bases left between them. The CDR3 is made up of 12 amino acids.

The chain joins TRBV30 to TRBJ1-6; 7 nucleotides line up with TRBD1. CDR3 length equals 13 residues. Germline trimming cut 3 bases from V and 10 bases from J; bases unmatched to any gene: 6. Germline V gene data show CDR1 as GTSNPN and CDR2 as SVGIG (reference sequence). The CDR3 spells CAWRGQETSPLHF. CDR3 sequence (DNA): TGTGCCTGGAGAGGACAGGAGACCTCACCCCTCCACTTT.

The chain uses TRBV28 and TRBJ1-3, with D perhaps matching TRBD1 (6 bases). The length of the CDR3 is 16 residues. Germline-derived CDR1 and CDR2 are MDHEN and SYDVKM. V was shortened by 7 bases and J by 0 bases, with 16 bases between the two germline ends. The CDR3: CASIGAGQISGNTIYF. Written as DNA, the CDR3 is TGTGCCAGCATCGGAGCCGGACAGATCTCTGGAAACACCATATATTTT.

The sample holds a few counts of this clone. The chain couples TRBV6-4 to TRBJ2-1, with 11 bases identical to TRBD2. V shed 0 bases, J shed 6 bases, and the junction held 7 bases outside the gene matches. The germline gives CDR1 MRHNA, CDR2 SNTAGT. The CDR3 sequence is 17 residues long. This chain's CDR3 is CASSDSISSGGANEQFF. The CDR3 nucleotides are TGTGCCAGCAGTGACTCTATAAGTAGCGGGGGGGCCAATGAGCAGTTCTTC.

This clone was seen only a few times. The CDR3 sequence: CASSLARQGNTIYF. The CDR3 coding sequence is TGTGCCAGCAGCTTAGCCCGACAGGGAAACACCATATATTTT. The chain employs TRBV7-2 and TRBJ1-3; D perhaps matches TRBD1 (5 bases). V was shortened by 0 bases and J by 4 bases, with 7 bases between the two germline ends. The CDR3 spans 14 residues. The germline gives CDR1 SGHTA, CDR2 FQGNSA.

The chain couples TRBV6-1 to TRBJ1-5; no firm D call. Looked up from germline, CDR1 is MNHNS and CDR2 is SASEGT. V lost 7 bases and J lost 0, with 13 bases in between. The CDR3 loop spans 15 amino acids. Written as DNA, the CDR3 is TGTGCCAGCACCACACAGTCTTATAGCAATCAGCCCCAGCATTTT. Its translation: CASTTQSYSNQPQHF.

The CDR3 DNA reads as TGTGCCAGCAGCGTCCCCGGGGGGGACACTGAAGCTTTCTTT. It codes for CASSVPGGDTEAFF. The V call is TRBV9, the J call TRBJ1-1, with D possibly TRBD1 on 5 matching bases. There are 14 residues in the CDR3. CDR1 SGDLS and CDR2 YYNGEE come from the germline V gene. V was cut by 2 bases and J by 3 bases, with 11 bases left in between.

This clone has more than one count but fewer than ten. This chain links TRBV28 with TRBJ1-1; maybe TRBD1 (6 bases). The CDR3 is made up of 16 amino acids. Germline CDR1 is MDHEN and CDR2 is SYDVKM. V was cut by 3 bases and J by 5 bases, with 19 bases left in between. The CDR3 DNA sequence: TGTGCCAGCAGTTTTTTCGGACGGGTAGGGACAACTGAAGCTTTCTTT. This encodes CASSFFGRVGTTEAFF.

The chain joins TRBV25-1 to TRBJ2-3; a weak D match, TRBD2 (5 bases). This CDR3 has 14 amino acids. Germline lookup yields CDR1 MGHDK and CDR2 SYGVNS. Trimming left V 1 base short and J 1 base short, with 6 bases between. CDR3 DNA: TGTGCCAGCAGTGAATTGAGGGGCACAGATACGCAGTATTTT. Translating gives CASSELRGTDTQYF.

CDR3: CASSVAGGAGTGELFF. CDR3 DNA: TGTGCCAGCAGCGTAGCGGGGGGGGCGGGCACCGGGGAGCTGTTTTTT. The rearrangement joins TRBV9 to TRBJ2-2; 8 nucleotides match TRBD2. Trimming cost V 0 bases and J 4 bases; bases outside gene matches: 5. This CDR3 spans 16 amino acids. Germline V CDR1 and CDR2: SGDLS, YYNGEE.

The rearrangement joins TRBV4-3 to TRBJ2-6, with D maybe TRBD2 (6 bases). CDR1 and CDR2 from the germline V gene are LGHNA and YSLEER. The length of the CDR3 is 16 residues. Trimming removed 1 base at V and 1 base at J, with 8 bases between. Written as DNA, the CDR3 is TGCGCCAGCAGCCAAGGGGGGGTTTCTGGGGCCAACGTCCTGACTTTC. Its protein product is CASSQGGVSGANVLTF.

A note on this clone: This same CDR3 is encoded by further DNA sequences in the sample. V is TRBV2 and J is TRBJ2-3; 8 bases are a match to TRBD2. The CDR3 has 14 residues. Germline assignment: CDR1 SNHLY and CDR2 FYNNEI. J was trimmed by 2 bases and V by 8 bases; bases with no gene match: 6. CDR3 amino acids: CASLAGRLTDTQYF. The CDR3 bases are TGTGCCAGCTTAGCGGGGCGACTCACAGATACGCAGTATTTT.

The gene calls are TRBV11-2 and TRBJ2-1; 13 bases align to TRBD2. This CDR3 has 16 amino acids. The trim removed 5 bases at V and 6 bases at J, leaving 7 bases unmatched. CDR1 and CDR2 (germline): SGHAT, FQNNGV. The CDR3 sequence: CASSPLTSGGINEQFF. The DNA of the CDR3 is TGTGCCAGCAGCCCACTGACTAGCGGGGGGATCAATGAGCAGTTCTTC.

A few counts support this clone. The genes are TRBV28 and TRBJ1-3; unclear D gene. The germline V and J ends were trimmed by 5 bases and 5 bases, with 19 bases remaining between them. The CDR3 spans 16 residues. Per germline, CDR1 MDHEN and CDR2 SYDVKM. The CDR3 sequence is CASSGLREGERNTIYF. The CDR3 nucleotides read TGTGCCAGCAGTGGGCTTAGGGAGGGCGAGCGAAACACCATATATTTT.

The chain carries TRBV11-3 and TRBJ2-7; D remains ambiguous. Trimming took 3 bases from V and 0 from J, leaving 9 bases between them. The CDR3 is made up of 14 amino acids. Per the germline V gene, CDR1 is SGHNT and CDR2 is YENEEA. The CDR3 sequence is CASSLTSSSYEQYF. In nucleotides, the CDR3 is TGTGCCAGCAGCTTGACTTCGAGCTCCTACGAGCAGTACTTC.

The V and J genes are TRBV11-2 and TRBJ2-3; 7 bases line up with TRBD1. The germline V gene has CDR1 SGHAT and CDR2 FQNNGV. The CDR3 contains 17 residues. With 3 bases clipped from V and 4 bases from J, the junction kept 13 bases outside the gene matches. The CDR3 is CASSFQPQGVVADTQYF. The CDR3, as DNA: TGTGCCAGCAGCTTTCAGCCCCAGGGGGTTGTGGCAGATACGCAGTATTTT.

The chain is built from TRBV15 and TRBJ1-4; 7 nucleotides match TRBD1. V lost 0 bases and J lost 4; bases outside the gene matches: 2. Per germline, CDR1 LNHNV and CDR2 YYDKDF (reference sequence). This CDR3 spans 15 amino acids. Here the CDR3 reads CATSRETGINEKLFF. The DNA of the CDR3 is TGTGCCACCAGCAGAGAGACAGGGATTAATGAAAAACTGTTTTTT.

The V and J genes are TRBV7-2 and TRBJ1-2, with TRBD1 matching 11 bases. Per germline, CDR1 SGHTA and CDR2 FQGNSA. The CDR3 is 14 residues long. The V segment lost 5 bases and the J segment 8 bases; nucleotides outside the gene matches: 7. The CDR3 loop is CASSDGQGARGYTF. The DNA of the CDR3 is TGTGCCAGCAGCGACGGACAGGGGGCGAGAGGCTACACCTTC.

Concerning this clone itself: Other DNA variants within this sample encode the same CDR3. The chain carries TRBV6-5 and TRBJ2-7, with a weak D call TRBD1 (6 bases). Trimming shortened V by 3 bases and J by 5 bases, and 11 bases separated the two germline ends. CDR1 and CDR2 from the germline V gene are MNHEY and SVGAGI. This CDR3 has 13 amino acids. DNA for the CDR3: TGTGCCAGCAGTTATAACAGGGACCACGAGCAGTACTTC. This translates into CASSYNRDHEQYF.

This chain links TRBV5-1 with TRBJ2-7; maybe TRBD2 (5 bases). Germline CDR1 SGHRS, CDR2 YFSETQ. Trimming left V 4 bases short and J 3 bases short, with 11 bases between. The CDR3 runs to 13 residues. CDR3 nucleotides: TGCGCCAGCAGCCGACCTCGGGGCTACGAGCAGTACTTC. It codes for CASSRPRGYEQYF.

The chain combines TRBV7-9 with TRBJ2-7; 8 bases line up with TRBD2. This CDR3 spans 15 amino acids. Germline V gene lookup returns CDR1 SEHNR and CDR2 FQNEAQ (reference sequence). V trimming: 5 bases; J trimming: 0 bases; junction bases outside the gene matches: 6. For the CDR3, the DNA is TGTGCCAGCAGCCACGGGGGGGGAAGCTCCTACGAGCAGTACTTC. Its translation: CASSHGGGSSYEQYF.